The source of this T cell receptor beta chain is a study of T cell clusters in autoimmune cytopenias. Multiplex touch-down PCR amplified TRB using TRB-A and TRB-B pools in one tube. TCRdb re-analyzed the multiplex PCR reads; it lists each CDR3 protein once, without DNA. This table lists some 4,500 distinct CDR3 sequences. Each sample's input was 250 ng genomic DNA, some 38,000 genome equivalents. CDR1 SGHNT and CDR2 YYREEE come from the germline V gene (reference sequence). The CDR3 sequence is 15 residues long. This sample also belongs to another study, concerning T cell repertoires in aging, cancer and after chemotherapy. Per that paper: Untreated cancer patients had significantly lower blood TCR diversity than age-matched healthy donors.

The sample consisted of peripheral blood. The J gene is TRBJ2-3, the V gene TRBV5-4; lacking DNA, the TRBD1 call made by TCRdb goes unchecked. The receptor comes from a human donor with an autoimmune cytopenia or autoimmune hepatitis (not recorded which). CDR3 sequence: CASRGDRGFKDTQYF. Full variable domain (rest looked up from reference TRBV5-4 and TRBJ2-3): ETGVTQSPTHLIKTRGQQVTLRCSSQSGHNTVSWYQQALGQGPQFIFQYYREEENGRGNFPPRFSGLQFPNYSSELNVNALELDDSALYLCASRGDRGFKDTQYFGPGTRLTVL.